This T cell receptor (beta chain) was observed in a study of blood T cell repertoires in COVID-19. Trimming took 5 bases from V and 5 from J, leaving 19 bases between them. The CDR3 loop spans 15 amino acids. Germline V gene sequence: CDR1 MNHEY, CDR2 SVGAGI. Profiling relied on immunoSEQ multiplex PCR, and the TCRdb table lists in-frame clones only, not all of them. The sample records about 490,000 clones, approximately 85% being singletons. This clone was recorded at least ten times. The V and J genes are TRBV6-5 and TRBJ2-7; possibly TRBD2 for D (5 bases). Source material: peripheral blood. This sequence originates from a human donor in a cohort sampled during active COVID-19. CDR3 DNA: TGTGCCAGCAGTCGCCGCCTAGAGGGCCCCCACGAGCAGTACTTC. It is translated as CASSRRLEGPHEQYF.